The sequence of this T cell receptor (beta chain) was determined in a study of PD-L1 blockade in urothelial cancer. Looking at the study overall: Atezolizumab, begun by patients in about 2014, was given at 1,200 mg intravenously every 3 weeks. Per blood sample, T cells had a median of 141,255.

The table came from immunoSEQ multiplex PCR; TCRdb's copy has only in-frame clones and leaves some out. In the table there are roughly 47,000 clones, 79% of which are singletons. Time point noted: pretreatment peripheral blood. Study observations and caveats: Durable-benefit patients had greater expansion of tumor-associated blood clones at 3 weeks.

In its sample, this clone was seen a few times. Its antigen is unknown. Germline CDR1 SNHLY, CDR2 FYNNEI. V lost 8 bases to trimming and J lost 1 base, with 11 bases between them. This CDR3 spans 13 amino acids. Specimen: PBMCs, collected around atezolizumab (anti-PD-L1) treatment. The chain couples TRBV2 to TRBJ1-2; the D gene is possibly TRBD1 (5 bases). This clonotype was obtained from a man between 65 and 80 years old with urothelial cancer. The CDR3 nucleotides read TGTGCCAGCCCTCCGGGGGATAACTATGGCTACACCTTC. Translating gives CASPPGDNYGYTF. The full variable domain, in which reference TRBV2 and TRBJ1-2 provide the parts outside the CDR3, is EPEVTQTPSHQVTQMGQEVILRCVPISNHLYFYWYRQILGQKVEFLVSFYNNEISEKSEIFDDQFSVERPDGSNFTLKIRSTKLEDSAMYFCASPPGDNYGYTFGSGTRLTVV.